These 2 T cell receptor beta chains were all obtained from the same sample, sequenced in a study of blood T cell repertoires in COVID-19. TCRdb keeps only in-frame clones here, not all; method: immunoSEQ multiplex PCR. The sample holds fewer than 250,000 clones, about 81% seen once. The specimen was peripheral blood. The source of these receptors is a woman aged 60 to 75 with COVID-19, enrolled during active disease.

The chain has TRBV5-1 and TRBJ2-7; 8 bases line up with TRBD2. Unmatched junction bases numbered 11, after V lost 4 bases and J lost 11 bases. The CDR3 totals 13 residues. The germline gives CDR1 SGHRS, CDR2 YFSETQ. This chain's CDR3 is CASSKSGGAPEYV. The CDR3 DNA reads TGCGCCAGCAGCAAAAGCGGGGGAGCTCCGGAGTACGTC.

In DNA, the CDR3 is TGTGCCAGCAGTCAACAGGGGACTGAAGCTTTCTTT. Translating it yields CASSQQGTEAFF. This rearrangement joins TRBV12-3 or TRBV12-4 to TRBJ1-1; 7 bases are a match to TRBD1. The V gene end was trimmed by 5 bases and the J gene end by 5 bases; junction bases not matched to a gene: 2. The CDR3 totals 12 residues.